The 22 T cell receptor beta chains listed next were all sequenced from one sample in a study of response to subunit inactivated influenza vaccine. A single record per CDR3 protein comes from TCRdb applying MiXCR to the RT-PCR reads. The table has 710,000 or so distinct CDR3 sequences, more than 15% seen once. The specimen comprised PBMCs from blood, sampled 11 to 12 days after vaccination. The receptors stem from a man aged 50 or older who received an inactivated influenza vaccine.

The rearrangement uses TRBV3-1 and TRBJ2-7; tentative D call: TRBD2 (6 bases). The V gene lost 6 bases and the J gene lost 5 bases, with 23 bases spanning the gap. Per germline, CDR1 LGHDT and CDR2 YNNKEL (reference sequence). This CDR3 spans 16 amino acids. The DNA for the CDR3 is TGTGCCAGCAGTCCCGAAGTGGGAGGTATCTGGAACGAGCAGTACTTC. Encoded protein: CASSPEVGGIWNEQYF.

The chain's CDR3 is CASSLSRGNYEQYF. Written as DNA, the CDR3 is TGTGCCAGCAGTTTATCTCGGGGGAACTACGAGCAGTACTTC. This rearrangement joins TRBV27 to TRBJ2-7, with D possibly being TRBD2 (6 bases). CDR1 is MNHEY, CDR2 SMNVEV, per germline (reference sequence). Trimming shortened V by 0 bases and J by 3 bases, and 9 bases separated the two germline ends. CDR3 length: 14 amino acids.

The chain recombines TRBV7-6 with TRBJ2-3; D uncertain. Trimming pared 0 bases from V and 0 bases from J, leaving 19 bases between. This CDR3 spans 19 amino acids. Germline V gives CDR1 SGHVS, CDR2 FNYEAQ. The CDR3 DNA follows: TGTGCCAGCAGCTTAGCGACCCATCTAGTAACTTTAAGCACAGATACGCAGTATTTT. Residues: CASSLATHLVTLSTDTQYF.

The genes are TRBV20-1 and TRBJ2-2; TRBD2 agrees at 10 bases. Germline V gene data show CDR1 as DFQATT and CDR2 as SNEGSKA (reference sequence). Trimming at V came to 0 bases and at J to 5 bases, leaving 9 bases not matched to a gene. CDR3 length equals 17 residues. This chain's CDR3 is CSARDPKREGRTGELFF. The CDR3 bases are TGCAGTGCTAGAGATCCTAAGCGGGAGGGTCGGACCGGGGAGCTGTTTTTT.

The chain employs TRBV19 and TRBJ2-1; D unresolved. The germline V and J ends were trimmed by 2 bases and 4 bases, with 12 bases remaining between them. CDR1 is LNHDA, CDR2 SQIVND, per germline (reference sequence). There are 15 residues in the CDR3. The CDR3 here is CASSIQEAYYNEQFF. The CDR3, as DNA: TGTGCCAGTAGTATACAAGAAGCCTATTACAATGAGCAGTTCTTC.

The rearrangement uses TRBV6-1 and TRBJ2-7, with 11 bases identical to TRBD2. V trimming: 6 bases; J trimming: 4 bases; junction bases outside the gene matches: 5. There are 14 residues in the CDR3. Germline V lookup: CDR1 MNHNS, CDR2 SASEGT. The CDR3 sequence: CASRIAGGQYEQYF. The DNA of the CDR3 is TGTGCCAGCAGGATAGCGGGGGGGCAGTACGAGCAGTACTTC.

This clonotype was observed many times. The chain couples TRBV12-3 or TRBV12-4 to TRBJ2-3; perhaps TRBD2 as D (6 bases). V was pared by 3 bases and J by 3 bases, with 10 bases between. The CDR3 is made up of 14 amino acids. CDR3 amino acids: CASSFLAKTDTQYF. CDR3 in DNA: TGTGCCAGCAGTTTTCTAGCGAAGACAGATACGCAGTATTTT.

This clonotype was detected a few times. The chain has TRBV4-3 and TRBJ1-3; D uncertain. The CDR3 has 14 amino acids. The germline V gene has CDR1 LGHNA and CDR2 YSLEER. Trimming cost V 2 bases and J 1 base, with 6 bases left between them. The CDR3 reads CASSQWTSGNTIYF. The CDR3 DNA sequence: TGCGCCAGCAGCCAATGGACGTCTGGAAACACCATATATTTT.

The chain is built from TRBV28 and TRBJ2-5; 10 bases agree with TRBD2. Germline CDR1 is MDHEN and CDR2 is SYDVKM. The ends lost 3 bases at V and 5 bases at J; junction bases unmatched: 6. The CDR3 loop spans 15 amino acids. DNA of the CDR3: TGTGCCAGCAGTTTCCTAGCGGGAGTGGGTGAGACCCAGTACTTC. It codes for CASSFLAGVGETQYF.

The CDR3 nucleotides read TGTGCCAGCTCACGCTATCTAGCGGGGGGGCCCTACGAGCAGTACTTC. Translating gives CASSRYLAGGPYEQYF. The rearrangement joins TRBV18 to TRBJ2-7; 12 nucleotides align to TRBD2. The CDR3 spans 16 residues. Germline CDR1 and CDR2: KGHSH and LQKENI. Germline trimming cut 4 bases from V and 2 bases from J; bases unmatched to any gene: 6.

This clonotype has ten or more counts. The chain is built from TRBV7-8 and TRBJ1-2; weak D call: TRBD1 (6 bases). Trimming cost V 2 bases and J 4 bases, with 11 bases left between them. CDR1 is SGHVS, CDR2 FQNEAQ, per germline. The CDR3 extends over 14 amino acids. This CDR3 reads CASSLWDTTYGYTF. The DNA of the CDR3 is TGTGCCAGCAGCTTATGGGACACCACCTATGGCTACACCTTC.

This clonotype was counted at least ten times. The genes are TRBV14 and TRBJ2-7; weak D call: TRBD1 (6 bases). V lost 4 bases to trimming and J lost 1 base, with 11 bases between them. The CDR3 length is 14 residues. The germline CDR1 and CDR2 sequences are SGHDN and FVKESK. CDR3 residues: CASSLYRESYEQYF. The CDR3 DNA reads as TGTGCCAGCAGCCTCTACAGGGAGTCCTACGAGCAGTACTTC.

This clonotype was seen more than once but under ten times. The CDR3 loop reads CASSELASYYEQYF. The CDR3 coding sequence is TGTGCCAGCAGTGAGCTTGCCAGCTACTACGAGCAGTACTTC. This chain connects TRBV2 to TRBJ2-7; D not certain. Germline values: CDR1 SNHLY, CDR2 FYNNEI. The CDR3 runs to 14 residues. Trimming cost V 3 bases and J 3 bases, with 12 bases left between them.

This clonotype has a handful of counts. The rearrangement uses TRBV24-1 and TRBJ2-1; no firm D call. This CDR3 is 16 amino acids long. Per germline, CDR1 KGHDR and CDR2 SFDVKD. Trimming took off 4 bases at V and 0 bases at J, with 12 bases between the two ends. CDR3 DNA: TGTGCCACCAGTGACTCCTTCTCAAGCTCCTACAATGAGCAGTTCTTC. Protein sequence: CATSDSFSSSYNEQFF.

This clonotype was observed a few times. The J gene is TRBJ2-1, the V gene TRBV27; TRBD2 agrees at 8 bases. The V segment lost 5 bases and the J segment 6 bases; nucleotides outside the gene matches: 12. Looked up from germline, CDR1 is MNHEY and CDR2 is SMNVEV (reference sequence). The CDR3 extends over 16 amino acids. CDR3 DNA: TGTGCCAGCAGTCCCCTTCAGCGGGAGTTATTCAATGAGCAGTTCTTC. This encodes CASSPLQRELFNEQFF.

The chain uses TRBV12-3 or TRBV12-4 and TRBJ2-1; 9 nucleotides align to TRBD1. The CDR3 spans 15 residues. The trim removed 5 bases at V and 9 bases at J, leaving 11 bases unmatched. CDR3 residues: CASSHRQGGYGEQFF. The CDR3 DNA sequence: TGTGCCAGCAGTCACCGACAGGGGGGGTATGGTGAGCAGTTCTTC.

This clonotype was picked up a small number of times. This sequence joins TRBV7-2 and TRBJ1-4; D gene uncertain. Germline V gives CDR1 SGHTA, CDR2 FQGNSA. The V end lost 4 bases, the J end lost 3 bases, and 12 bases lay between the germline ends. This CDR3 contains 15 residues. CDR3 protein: CASSSRVGANEKLFF. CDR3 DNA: TGTGCCAGCAGCTCAAGGGTCGGAGCTAATGAAAAACTGTTTTTT.

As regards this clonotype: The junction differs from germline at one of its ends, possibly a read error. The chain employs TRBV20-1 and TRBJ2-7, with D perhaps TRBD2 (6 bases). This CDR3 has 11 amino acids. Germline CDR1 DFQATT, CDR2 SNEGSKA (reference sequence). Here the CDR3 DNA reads TGCAGTGCTAGAGGCGGGGAACCAGTCACTTTC. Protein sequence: CSARGGEPVTF.

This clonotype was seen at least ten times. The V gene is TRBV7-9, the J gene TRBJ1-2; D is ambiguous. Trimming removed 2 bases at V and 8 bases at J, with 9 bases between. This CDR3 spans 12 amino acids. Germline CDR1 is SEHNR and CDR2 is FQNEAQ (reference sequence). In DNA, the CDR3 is TGTGCCAGCAGCTTACGCGAGGGCGGCTACACCTTC. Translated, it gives CASSLREGGYTF.

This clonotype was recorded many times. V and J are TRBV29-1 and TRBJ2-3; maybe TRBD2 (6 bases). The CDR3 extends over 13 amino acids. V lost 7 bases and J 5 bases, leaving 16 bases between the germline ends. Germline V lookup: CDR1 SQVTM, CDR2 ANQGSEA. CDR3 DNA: TGCAGCGCCGACGGAGGGTCCGGAGATACGCAGTATTTT. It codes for CSADGGSGDTQYF.

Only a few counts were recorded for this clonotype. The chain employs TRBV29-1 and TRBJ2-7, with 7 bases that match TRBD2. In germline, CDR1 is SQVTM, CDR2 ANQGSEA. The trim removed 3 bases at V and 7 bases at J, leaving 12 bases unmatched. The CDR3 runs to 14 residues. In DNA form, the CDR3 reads TGCAGCGTTGATTTCGGACTAGGACGTAAGGAGCAGTACTTC. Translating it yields CSVDFGLGRKEQYF.

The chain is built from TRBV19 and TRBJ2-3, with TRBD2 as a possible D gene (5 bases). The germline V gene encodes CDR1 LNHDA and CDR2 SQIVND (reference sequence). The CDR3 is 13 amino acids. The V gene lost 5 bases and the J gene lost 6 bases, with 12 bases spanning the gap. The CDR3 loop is CASSVRERDTQYF. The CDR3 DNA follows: TGTGCCAGTAGTGTCCGGGAACGGGATACGCAGTATTTT.